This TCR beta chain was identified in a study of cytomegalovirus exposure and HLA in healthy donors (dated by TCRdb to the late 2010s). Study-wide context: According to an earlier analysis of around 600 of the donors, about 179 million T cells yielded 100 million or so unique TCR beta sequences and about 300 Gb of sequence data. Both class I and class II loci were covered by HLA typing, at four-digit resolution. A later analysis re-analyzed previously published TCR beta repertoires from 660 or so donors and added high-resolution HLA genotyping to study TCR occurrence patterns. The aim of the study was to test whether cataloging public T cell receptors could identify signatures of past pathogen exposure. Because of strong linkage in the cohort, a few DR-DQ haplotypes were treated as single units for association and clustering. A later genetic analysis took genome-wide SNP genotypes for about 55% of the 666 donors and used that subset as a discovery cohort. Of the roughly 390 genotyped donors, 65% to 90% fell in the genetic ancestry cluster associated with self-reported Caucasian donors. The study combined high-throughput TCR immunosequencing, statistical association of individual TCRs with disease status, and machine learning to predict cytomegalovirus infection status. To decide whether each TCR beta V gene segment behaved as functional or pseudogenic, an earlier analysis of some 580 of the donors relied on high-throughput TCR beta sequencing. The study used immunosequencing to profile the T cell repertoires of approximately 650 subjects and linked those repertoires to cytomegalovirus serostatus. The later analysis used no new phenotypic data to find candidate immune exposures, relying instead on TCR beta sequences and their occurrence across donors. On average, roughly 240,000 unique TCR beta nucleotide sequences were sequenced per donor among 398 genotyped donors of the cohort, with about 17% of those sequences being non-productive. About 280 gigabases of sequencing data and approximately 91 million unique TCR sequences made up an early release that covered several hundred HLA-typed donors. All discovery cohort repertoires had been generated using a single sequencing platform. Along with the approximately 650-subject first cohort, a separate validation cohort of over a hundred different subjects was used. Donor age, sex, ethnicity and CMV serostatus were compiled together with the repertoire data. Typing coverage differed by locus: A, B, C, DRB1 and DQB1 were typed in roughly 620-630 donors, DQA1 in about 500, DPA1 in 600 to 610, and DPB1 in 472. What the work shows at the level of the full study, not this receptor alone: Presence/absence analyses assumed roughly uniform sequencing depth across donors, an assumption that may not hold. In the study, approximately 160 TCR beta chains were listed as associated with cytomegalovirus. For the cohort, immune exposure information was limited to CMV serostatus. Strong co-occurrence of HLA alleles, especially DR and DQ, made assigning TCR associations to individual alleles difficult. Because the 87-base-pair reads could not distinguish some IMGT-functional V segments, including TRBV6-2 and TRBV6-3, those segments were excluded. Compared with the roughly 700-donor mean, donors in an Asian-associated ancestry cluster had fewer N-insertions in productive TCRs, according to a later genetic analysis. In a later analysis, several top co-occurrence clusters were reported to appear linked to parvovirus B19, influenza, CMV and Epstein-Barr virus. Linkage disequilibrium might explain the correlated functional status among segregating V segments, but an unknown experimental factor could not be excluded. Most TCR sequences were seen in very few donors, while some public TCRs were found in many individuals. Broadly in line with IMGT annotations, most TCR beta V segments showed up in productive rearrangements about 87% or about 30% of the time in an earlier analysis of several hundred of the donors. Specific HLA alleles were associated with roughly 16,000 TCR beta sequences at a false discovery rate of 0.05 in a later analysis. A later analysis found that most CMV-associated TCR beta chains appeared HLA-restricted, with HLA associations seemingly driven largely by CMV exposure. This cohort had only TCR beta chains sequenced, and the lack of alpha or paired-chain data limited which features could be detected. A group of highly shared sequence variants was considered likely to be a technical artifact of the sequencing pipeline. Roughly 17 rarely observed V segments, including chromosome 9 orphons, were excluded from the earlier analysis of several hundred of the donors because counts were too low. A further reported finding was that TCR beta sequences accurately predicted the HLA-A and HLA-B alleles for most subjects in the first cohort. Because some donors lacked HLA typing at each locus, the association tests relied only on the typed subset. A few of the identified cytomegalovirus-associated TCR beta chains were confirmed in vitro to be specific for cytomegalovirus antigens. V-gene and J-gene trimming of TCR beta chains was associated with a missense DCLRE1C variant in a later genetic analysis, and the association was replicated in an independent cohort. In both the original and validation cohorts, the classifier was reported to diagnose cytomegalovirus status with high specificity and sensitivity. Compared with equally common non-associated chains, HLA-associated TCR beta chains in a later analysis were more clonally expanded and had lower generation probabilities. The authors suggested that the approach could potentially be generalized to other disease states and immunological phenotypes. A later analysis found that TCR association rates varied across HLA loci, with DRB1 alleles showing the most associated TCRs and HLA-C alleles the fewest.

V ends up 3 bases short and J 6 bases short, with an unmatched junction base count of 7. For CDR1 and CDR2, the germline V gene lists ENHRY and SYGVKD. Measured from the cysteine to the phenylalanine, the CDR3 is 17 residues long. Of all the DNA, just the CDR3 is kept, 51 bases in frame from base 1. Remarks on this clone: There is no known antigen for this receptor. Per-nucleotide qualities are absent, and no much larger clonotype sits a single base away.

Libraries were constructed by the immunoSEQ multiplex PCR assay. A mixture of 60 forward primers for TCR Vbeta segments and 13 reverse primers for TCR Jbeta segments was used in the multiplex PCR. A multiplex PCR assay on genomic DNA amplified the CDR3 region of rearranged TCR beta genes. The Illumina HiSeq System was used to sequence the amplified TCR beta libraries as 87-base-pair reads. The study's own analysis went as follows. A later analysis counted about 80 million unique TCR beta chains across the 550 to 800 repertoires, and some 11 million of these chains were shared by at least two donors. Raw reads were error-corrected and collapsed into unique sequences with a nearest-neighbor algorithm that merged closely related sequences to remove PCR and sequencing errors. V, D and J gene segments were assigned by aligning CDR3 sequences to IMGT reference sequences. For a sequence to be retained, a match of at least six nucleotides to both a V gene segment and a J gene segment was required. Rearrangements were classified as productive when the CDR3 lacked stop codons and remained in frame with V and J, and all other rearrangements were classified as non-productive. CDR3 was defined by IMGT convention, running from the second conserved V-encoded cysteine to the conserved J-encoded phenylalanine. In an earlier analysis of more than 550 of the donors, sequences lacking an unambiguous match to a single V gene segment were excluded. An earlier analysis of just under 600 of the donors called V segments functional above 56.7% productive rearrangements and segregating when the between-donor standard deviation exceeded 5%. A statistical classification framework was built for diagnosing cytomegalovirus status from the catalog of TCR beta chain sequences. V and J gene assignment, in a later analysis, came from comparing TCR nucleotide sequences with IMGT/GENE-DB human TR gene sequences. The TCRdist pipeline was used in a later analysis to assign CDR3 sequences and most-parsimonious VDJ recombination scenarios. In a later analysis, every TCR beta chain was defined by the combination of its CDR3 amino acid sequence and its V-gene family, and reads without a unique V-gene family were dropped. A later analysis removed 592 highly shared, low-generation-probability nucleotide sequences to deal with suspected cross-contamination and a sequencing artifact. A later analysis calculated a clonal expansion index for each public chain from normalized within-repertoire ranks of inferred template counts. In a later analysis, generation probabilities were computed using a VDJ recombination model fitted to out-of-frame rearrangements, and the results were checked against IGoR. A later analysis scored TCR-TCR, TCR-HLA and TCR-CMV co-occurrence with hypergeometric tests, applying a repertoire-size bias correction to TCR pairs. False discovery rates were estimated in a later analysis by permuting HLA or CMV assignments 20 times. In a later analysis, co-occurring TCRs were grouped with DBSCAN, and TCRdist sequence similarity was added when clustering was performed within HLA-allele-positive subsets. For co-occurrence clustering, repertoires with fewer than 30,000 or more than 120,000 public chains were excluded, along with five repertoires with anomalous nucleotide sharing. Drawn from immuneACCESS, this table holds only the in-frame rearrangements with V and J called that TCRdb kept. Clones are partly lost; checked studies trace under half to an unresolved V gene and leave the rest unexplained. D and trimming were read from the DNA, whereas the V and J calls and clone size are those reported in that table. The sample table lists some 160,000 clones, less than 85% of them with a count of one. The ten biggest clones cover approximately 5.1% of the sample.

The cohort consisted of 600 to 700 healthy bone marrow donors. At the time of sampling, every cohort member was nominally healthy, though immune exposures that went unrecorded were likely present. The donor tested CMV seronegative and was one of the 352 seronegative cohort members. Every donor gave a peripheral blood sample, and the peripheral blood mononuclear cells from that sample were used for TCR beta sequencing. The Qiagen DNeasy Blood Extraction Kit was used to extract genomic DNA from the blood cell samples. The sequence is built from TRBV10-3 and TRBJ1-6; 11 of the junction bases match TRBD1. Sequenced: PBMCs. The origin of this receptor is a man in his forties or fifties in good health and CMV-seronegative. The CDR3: CAISERLGTGGNSPLHF. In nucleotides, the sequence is TGTGCCATCAGTGAACGCCTCGGGACAGGGGGTAATTCACCCCTCCACTTT.